This TCR beta chain was recorded in a study of T cell repertoires in cytomegalovirus infection. About the study: Indications came from public TCR beta signatures; they pointed to CMV infection and to a matching HLA type.

A single record per CDR3 protein comes from TCRdb applying MiXCR to the reads. The sample yields fewer than 350,000 distinct CDR3 sequences, 9.5% seen once. Notes on the study in general: Carriage of CMV together with the relevant HLA was identifiable through cumulative public TCR beta family frequency. It was HLA-C-restricted CMV-specific TCR beta clonotypes that dominated the response ex vivo.

Concerning this clonotype: Antigen unknown.

V lost 0 bases, J lost 7 bases, and 6 bases stayed unmatched. The CDR3 totals 15 residues. Germline CDR1 reads SGHRS; CDR2 reads YFSETQ. Input material: PBMCs. The source is a human donor in good health (CMV status not recorded). Some clones in this sample may be carry-over from other donors' samples. The rearrangement links TRBV5-1 to TRBJ1-2; 10 bases line up with TRBD1. Here the CDR3 reads CASSLASGQGGGYTF. The CDR3 nucleotides are TGCGCCAGCAGCTTGGCGTCCGGACAGGGGGGTGGCTACACCTTC.